This entry lists 29 T cell receptor beta chains sequenced from one sample in a study of blood T cells in healthy people across ages (dated by TCRdb to the mid-2010s). The library was produced with 5' RACE. Sequencer: Illumina HiSeq 2500. A second roughly 7 to 11 cycle PCR used a sample-barcoded 5' primer and a J-beta primer mix. The public reads were run again by TCRdb, first through fastp at Q25 and then through MiXCR, and only productive beta chains were kept. When rows share a CDR3 protein, they turn into one entry using the most common DNA and genes. This sample gives over a million distinct CDR3 sequences in total; about 42% of them show up just once. Less than 5% of the sample rests with the top ten. Sequences were obtained from blood. The receptors were gathered from a woman between 18 and 30 years old in good health.

The V and J genes are TRBV4-3 and TRBJ1-4; D is perhaps TRBD1 (5 bases). CDR3 size: 15 residues. Per the germline V gene, CDR1 is LGHNA and CDR2 is YSLEER. Trimming took off 4 bases at V and 8 bases at J, with 17 bases between the two ends. DNA of the CDR3: TGCGCCAGCAGCCGAGATCCGGGACTGCAGGAAAAACTGTTTTTT. It specifies CASSRDPGLQEKLFF.

In the case of this clonotype: One junction end disagrees with the germline gene, perhaps due to a read error. This chain links TRBV20-1 with TRBJ2-7, with D perhaps matching TRBD1 or TRBD2 (5 bases each). This CDR3 contains 15 residues. Germline CDR1 is DFQATT and CDR2 is SNEGSKA (reference sequence). CDR3 sequence: CSASPTGRMTNERYF. CDR3 in DNA: TGCAGTGCTAGCCCGACGGGACGTATGACGAACGAGCGGTACTTC.

This chain joins TRBV20-1 and TRBJ2-3; 9 nucleotides line up with TRBD2. V dropped 2 bases and J dropped 0; count of bases not matched to a gene: 3. The length of the CDR3 is 15 residues. CDR1 is DFQATT, CDR2 SNEGSKA, per germline (reference sequence). CDR3 sequence reads: CSARLAGISTDTQYF. CDR3 sequence (DNA): TGCAGTGCTAGACTAGCGGGGATAAGCACAGATACGCAGTATTTT.

This clonotype was recorded a few times. The chain links TRBV12-3 or TRBV12-4 to TRBJ2-5, with D tentatively TRBD2 (6 bases). This CDR3 comprises 13 residues. V lost 6 bases to trimming and J lost 1 base, with 9 bases between them. The CDR3 reads CASSGLFQETQYF. The CDR3 bases are TGTGCCAGCAGCGGACTATTCCAAGAGACCCAGTACTTC.

The rearrangement joins TRBV12-3 or TRBV12-4 to TRBJ2-7; D uncertain. This CDR3 contains 15 residues. Between the trimmed V and J ends, which lost 2 bases and 3 bases, there was a span of 14 bases. In DNA, the CDR3 is TGTGCCAGCAGTTTACGTGGACCAAGTGTCTACGAGCAGTACTTC. It translates to CASSLRGPSVYEQYF.

This clonotype was seen more than once but under ten times. The V gene is TRBV12-3 or TRBV12-4, the J gene TRBJ1-2; a possible D gene is TRBD1 (6 bases). V lost 7 bases, J lost 8 bases, and 17 bases lay in between. The CDR3 sequence is 13 residues long. The CDR3 sequence is CASTLWDISGYTF. For the CDR3, the DNA is TGTGCCAGCACCCTTTGGGACATTTCGGGCTACACCTTC.

The chain employs TRBV14 and TRBJ2-1; 7 bases are shared with TRBD1. There are 13 residues in the CDR3. Germline V lookup: CDR1 SGHDN, CDR2 FVKESK. The V gene end was trimmed by 6 bases and the J gene end by 6 bases; junction bases not matched to a gene: 5. CDR3 protein: CASRNRGVNEQFF. The CDR3, as DNA: TGTGCCAGCAGAAACAGGGGTGTCAATGAGCAGTTCTTC.

The chain uses TRBV28 and TRBJ1-6; 7 bases match TRBD1. From germline, CDR1 is MDHEN and CDR2 SYDVKM. With 8 bases clipped from V and 8 bases from J, the junction kept 12 bases outside the gene matches. This CDR3 has 15 amino acids. CDR3 amino acids: CASHRGYWNDSPLHF. The CDR3 nucleotides read TGTGCCAGCCACAGGGGATACTGGAACGATTCACCCCTCCACTTT.

This clonotype appeared once. This chain joins TRBV6-1 and TRBJ2-1, with TRBD1 matching 7 bases. The J segment lost 8 bases and the V segment lost 7 bases, leaving 5 bases of the junction unmatched. Germline CDR1 MNHNS, CDR2 SASEGT. The CDR3 runs to 12 residues. The CDR3 protein is CASNPTGDEQFF. Here the CDR3 DNA reads TGTGCCAGCAATCCAACAGGGGATGAGCAGTTCTTC.

V gene TRBV12-3 or TRBV12-4 combines with J gene TRBJ2-1; D unresolved. The better agreement between TRBJ2-7 and the DNA end casts doubt on the J call. The CDR3 totals 15 residues. The CDR3 nucleotides are TGTGCCAGCAGCGGCCGGAGAATTAGCCACAATGAGCAGTACTTC. It yields the protein CASSGRRISHNEQYF.

In this sample, this clonotype turned up a few times. The chain combines TRBV11-3 with TRBJ2-7; TRBD2 might be the D (5 bases). This CDR3 has 15 residues. V lost 6 bases and J 0 bases, leaving 15 bases between the germline ends. Germline CDR1 reads SGHNT; CDR2 reads YENEEA. The CDR3 nucleotides read TGTGCCAGCAGGTACTATGCCACTAGCTCCTACGAGCAGTACTTC. This encodes CASRYYATSSYEQYF. The whole variable domain, remainder taken from reference TRBV11-3 and TRBJ2-7, is EAGVVQSPRYKIIEKKQPVAFWCNPISGHNTLYWYLQNLGQGPELLIRYENEEAVDDSQLPKDRFSAERLKGVDSTLKIQPAELGDSAVYLCASRYYATSSYEQYFGPGTRLTVT.

The J gene is TRBJ1-1, the V gene TRBV12-3 or TRBV12-4; 8 nucleotides match TRBD1. J lost 2 bases, V lost 3 bases, and 11 bases had no gene match. The CDR3 extends over 17 amino acids. The CDR3 nucleotides read TGTGCCAGCAGTTTTGGACAGGGAAGGGAGTTTAACACTGAAGCTTTCTTT. This translates into CASSFGQGREFNTEAFF.

Of note for this clonotype: The junction and the germline gene differ at one end; a read error may be behind it. The chain carries TRBV12-3 or TRBV12-4 and TRBJ1-2; D call uncertain. The CDR3 runs to 12 residues. The CDR3 spells CVSSWEASGYTF. The CDR3 region has the DNA TGTGTCAGCAGTTGGGAAGCCTCGGGCTACACCTTC.

CDR3 sequence: CSARGAGLSYEQFF. The DNA for the CDR3 is TGCAGTGCTAGGGGAGCGGGGCTTTCCTACGAGCAGTTCTTC. This chain joins TRBV20-1 and TRBJ2-1, with TRBD2 matching 7 bases. Looked up from germline, CDR1 is DFQATT and CDR2 is SNEGSKA (reference sequence). CDR3 size: 14 residues. J was trimmed by 10 bases and V by 3 bases; bases with no gene match: 12.

This clonotype was found a few times. CDR3 in amino acids: CAWSRDSNEKLFF. CDR3 nucleotide sequence: TGTGCCTGGAGCCGGGATTCTAATGAAAAACTGTTTTTT. The rearrangement uses TRBV30 and TRBJ1-4, with unresolved D. The CDR3 length is 13 residues. Germline V gene sequence: CDR1 GTSNPN, CDR2 SVGIG (reference sequence). V lost 3 bases, J lost 3 bases, and 8 bases lay in between. Drawing the rest from reference TRBV30 and TRBJ1-4, the complete variable domain is SQTIHQWPATLVQPVGSPLSLECTVEGTSNPNLYWYRQAAGRGLQLLFYSVGIGQISSEVPQNLSASRPQDRQFILSSKKLLLSDSGFYLCAWSRDSNEKLFFGSGTQLSVL.

This sequence joins TRBV12-3 or TRBV12-4 and TRBJ2-7; 10 nucleotides align to TRBD2. CDR3 length equals 15 residues. The J segment lost 5 bases and the V segment lost 4 bases, leaving 8 bases of the junction unmatched. The CDR3 region is CASSYLAGVGHEQYF. The CDR3 bases are TGTGCCAGCAGTTACCTAGCGGGAGTAGGACACGAGCAGTACTTC.

The rearrangement links TRBV7-3 to TRBJ2-1; 11 nucleotides line up with TRBD1. Germline CDR1 reads SGHTA; CDR2 reads FQGTGA. The CDR3 has 15 residues. Trimming at V came to 6 bases and at J to 7 bases, leaving 8 bases not matched to a gene. The CDR3 nucleotides are TGTGCCAGCAGTCGAGTCGGGACAGGGGGGAATGAGCAGTTCTTC. Amino acids: CASSRVGTGGNEQFF.

This clonotype occurred a few times. The rearrangement joins TRBV4-3 to TRBJ1-6; possible D gene TRBD1, 5 bases. Per germline, CDR1 LGHNA and CDR2 YSLEER. This CDR3 contains 15 residues. V lost 0 bases and J 10 bases, leaving 13 bases between the germline ends. The CDR3 protein is CASSQEAGLSSPLHF. The CDR3 bases are TGCGCCAGCAGCCAAGAAGCAGGGTTAAGCTCACCCCTCCACTTT.

V and J are TRBV2 and TRBJ1-5; 10 nucleotides align to TRBD1. Unmatched junction bases numbered 8, after V lost 8 bases and J lost 7 bases. Germline CDR1 is SNHLY and CDR2 is FYNNEI. This CDR3 contains 14 residues. As DNA, the CDR3 is TGTGCCAGCGGCCGGGACAGGGGAGGACAGCCCCAGCATTTT. Amino acids: CASGRDRGGQPQHF.

V is TRBV7-2 and J is TRBJ1-4; D possibly corresponds to TRBD1 (5 bases). CDR3 length: 14 residues. V was cut by 1 base and J by 10 bases, with 13 bases left in between. Germline V gene data show CDR1 as SGHTA and CDR2 as FQGNSA. CDR3 sequence: CASSLVLQGGKLFF. CDR3 in DNA: TGTGCCAGCAGCTTAGTACTGCAGGGTGGAAAACTGTTTTTT.

The chain combines TRBV6-5 with TRBJ2-2, with 12 positions matching TRBD2. V dropped 7 bases and J dropped 5; count of bases not matched to a gene: 5. The CDR3 runs to 15 residues. Germline V gene lookup returns CDR1 MNHEY and CDR2 SVGAGI. The CDR3: CASTSGRVVTGELFF. CDR3 in DNA: TGTGCCAGCACTAGCGGGAGGGTTGTGACCGGGGAGCTGTTTTTT.

The rearrangement links TRBV5-1 to TRBJ2-3; 9 bases line up with TRBD1. J gave up 1 base and V 4 bases, and 7 bases lay outside the gene matches. This CDR3 has 16 amino acids. Germline V CDR1 and CDR2: SGHRS, YFSETQ. DNA of the CDR3: TGCGCCAGCAGCACCCACAGGGGGCTTGGCACAGATACGCAGTATTTT. It specifies CASSTHRGLGTDTQYF.

As to this clonotype: A read error may account for a junction end that differs from germline. The genes are TRBV4-2 and TRBJ1-1; D is unclear. CDR1 is LGHNA, CDR2 YNFKEQ, per germline. The CDR3 runs to 15 residues. DNA of the CDR3: TGCGCCAGCAGCCAAGATAGGGCGGGGAACACTGAAGCTTTCTTT. This codes for CASSQDRAGNTEAFF.

Only a few counts were recorded for this clonotype. The chain is built from TRBV29-1 and TRBJ2-3; a possible D gene is TRBD1 (6 bases). Trimming stripped 6 bases from V and 5 bases from J, with 15 bases between. From germline, CDR1 is SQVTM and CDR2 ANQGSEA. CDR3 size: 13 residues. The CDR3: CSVITGKGDTQYF. In nucleotides, the CDR3 is TGCAGCGTGATAACAGGGAAGGGAGATACGCAGTATTTT.

In this sample, this clonotype turned up a few times. The chain uses TRBV3-1 and TRBJ2-1; TRBD2 matches at 8 bases. Germline V CDR1 and CDR2: LGHDT, YNNKEL (reference sequence). The length of the CDR3 is 15 residues. V dropped 0 bases and J dropped 2; count of bases not matched to a gene: 0. This chain's CDR3 is CASSQDGGAYNEQFF. In DNA, the CDR3 is TGTGCCAGCAGCCAAGACGGGGGGGCCTACAATGAGCAGTTCTTC.

The chain is built from TRBV28 and TRBJ1-5, with TRBD1 matching 10 bases. V shed 8 bases, J shed 5 bases, and the junction held 9 bases outside the gene matches. This CDR3 is 15 amino acids long. In germline, CDR1 is MDHEN, CDR2 SYDVKM. The CDR3 DNA follows: TGTGCCAGCCACCGGACAGGGGGATCGTATCAGCCCCAGCATTTT. Its translation is CASHRTGGSYQPQHF. The entire variable domain, with the rest obtained from reference TRBV28 and TRBJ1-5, is as follows: DVKVTQSSRYLVKRTGEKVFLECVQDMDHENMFWYRQDPGLGLRLIYFSYDVKMKEKGDIPEGYSVSREKKERFSLILESASTNQTSMYLCASHRTGGSYQPQHFGDGTRLSIL.

This chain uses TRBV20-1 with TRBJ1-6; 9 bases line up with TRBD1. V shed 5 bases and J 7 bases; nucleotides not matched to a gene: 6. Germline V gene lookup returns CDR1 DFQATT and CDR2 SNEGSKA (reference sequence). The CDR3 is made up of 14 amino acids. The CDR3: CSAVRDRVNSPLHF. CDR3 bases: TGCAGTGCTGTCCGGGACAGGGTAAATTCACCCCTCCACTTT.

The chain recombines TRBV6-2 or TRBV6-3 with TRBJ2-1; the D gene is possibly TRBD1 (6 bases). With 0 bases removed from V and 2 bases from J, the gap between germline ends came to 11 bases. The CDR3 spans 16 residues. Germline CDR1 reads MNHEY; CDR2 reads SVGEGT. CDR3 residues: CASSYSLYRAYNEQFF. The CDR3 DNA sequence: TGTGCCAGCAGTTACTCGCTTTACAGGGCCTACAATGAGCAGTTCTTC.

CDR3 region: CATGSLKHYNEQFF. For the CDR3, the DNA is TGTGCCACAGGATCACTAAAACATTACAATGAGCAGTTCTTC. The chain combines TRBV7-9 with TRBJ2-1; D unclear. Germline V CDR1 and CDR2: SEHNR, FQNEAQ (reference sequence). Trimming stripped 10 bases from V and 4 bases from J, with 17 bases between. This CDR3 has 14 residues.